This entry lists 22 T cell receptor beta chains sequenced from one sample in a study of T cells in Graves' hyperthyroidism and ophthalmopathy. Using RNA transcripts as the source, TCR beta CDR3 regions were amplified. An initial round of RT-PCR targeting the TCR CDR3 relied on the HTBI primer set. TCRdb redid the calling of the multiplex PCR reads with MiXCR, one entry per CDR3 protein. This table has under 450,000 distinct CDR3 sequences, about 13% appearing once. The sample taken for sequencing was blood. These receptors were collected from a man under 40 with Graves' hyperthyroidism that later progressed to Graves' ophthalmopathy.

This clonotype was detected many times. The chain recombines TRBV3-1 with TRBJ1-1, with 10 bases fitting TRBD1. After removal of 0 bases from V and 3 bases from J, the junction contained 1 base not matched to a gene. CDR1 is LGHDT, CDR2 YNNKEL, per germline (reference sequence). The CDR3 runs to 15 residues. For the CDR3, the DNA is TGTGCCAGCAGCCAAGAGGACAGGGGGTACACTGAAGCTTTCTTT. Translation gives CASSQEDRGYTEAFF.

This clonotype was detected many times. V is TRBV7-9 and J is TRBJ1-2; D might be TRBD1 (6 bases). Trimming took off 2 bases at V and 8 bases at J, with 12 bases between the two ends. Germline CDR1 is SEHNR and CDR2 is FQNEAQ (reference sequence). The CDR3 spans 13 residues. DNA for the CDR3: TGTGCCAGCAGCTTAACGAGGACAGACGGCTACACCTTC. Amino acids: CASSLTRTDGYTF.

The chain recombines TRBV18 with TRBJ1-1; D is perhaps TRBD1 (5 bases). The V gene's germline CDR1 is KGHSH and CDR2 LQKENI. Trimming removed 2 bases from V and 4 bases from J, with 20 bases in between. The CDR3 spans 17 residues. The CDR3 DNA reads TGTGCCAGCTCACCAGAGTTAGCAGGGCTTTCGGGCACTGAAGCTTTCTTT. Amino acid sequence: CASSPELAGLSGTEAFF.

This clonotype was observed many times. The CDR3 region is CASSFTPGGRTEAFF. CDR3 DNA sequence: TGCGCCAGCAGCTTTACCCCAGGGGGACGTACTGAAGCTTTCTTT. The chain has TRBV5-1 and TRBJ1-1, with 7 nucleotides matching TRBD1. The CDR3 covers 15 residues. Germline V CDR1 and CDR2: SGHRS, YFSETQ. The V segment lost 2 bases and the J segment 5 bases; nucleotides outside the gene matches: 9.

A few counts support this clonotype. The CDR3: CASSSGQGISYEQYF. CDR3 in DNA: TGTGCCAGCAGCTCAGGACAGGGCATTAGCTACGAGCAGTACTTC. The gene calls are TRBV5-4 and TRBJ2-7; 8 bases match TRBD1. CDR3 length equals 15 residues. J was trimmed by 3 bases and V by 3 bases; bases with no gene match: 8. Germline values: CDR1 SGHNT, CDR2 YYREEE (reference sequence).

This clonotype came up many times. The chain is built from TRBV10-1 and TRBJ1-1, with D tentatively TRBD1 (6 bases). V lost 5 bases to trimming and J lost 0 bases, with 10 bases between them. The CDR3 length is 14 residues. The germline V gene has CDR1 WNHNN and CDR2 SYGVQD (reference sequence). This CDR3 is CASSRTAMNTEAFF. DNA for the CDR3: TGCGCCAGCAGTAGGACAGCCATGAACACTGAAGCTTTCTTT.

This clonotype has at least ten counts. The CDR3 reads CASSMGWNEQFF. Here the CDR3 DNA reads TGTGCCAGCAGCATGGGGTGGAATGAGCAGTTCTTC. The genes are TRBV11-3 and TRBJ2-1; D unclear. V was cut by 5 bases and J by 7 bases, with 9 bases left in between. The CDR3 contains 12 residues. Germline V gene sequence: CDR1 SGHNT, CDR2 YENEEA. Filled out from reference TRBV11-3 and TRBJ2-1, the complete variable domain reads EAGVVQSPRYKIIEKKQPVAFWCNPISGHNTLYWYLQNLGQGPELLIRYENEEAVDDSQLPKDRFSAERLKGVDSTLKIQPAELGDSAVYLCASSMGWNEQFFGPGTRLTVL.

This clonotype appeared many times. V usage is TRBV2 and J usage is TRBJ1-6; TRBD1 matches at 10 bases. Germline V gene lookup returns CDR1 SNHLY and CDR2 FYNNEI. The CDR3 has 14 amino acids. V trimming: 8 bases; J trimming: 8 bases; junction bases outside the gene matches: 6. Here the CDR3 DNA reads TGTGCCAGCGATCCGGGACAGGGGCATTCACCCCTCCACTTT. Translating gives CASDPGQGHSPLHF.

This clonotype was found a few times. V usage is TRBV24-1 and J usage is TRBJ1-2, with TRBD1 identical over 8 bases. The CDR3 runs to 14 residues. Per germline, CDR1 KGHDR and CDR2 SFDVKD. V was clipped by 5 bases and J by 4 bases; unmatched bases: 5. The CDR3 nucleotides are TGTGCCACCAGTGGAAGGGACAGGACCTATGGCTACACCTTC. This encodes CATSGRDRTYGYTF.

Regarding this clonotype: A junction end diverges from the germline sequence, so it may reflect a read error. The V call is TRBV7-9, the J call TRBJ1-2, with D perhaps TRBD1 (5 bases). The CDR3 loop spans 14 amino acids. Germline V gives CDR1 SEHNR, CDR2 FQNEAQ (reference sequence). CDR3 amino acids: CASSQVQGSYGYTF. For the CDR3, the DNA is TGCGCCAGCAGCCAAGTTCAGGGAAGCTATGGCTACACCTTC.

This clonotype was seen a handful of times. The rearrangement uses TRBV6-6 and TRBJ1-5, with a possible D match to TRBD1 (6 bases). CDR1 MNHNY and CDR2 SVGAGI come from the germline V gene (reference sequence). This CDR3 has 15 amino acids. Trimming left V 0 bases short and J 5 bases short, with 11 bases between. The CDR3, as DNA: TGTGCCAGCAGTTACTCGGAAACAGGGTATCAGCCCCAGCATTTT. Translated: CASSYSETGYQPQHF.

Written as DNA, the CDR3 is TGTGCCAGCAGCCGGGGAGCAAAAGACACTGAAGCTTTCTTT. Translating gives CASSRGAKDTEAFF. V gene TRBV11-2 combines with J gene TRBJ1-1; D is undetermined. The germline V and J ends were trimmed by 5 bases and 3 bases, with 13 bases remaining between them. This CDR3 is 14 amino acids long. CDR1 and CDR2 from the germline V gene are SGHAT and FQNNGV.

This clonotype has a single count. The CDR3 spells CASSQERVKETQYF. CDR3 nucleotide sequence: TGCGCCAGCAGCCAAGAACGGGTGAAAGAGACCCAGTACTTC. The genes are TRBV4-1 and TRBJ2-5; D not certain. This CDR3 is 14 amino acids long. Trimming removed 0 bases at V and 3 bases at J, with 8 bases between. The V gene's germline CDR1 is MGHRA and CDR2 YSYEKL.

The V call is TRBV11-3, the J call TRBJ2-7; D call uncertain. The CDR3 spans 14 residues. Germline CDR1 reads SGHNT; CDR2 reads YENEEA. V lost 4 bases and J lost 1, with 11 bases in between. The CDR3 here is CASSSRPESYEQYF. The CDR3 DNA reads TGTGCCAGCAGCTCCCGACCGGAATCCTACGAGCAGTACTTC.

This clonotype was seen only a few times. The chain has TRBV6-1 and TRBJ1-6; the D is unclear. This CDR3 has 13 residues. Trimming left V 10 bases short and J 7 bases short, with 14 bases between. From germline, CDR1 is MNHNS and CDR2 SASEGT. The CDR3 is CATWTVQNSPLHF. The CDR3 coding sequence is TGTGCCACCTGGACGGTACAAAATTCACCCCTCCACTTT.

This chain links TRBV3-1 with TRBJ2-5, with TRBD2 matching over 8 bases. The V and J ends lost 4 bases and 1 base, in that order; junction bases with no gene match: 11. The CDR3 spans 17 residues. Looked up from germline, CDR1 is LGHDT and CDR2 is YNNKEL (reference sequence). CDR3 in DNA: TGTGCCAGCAGCCTACGGGGGGGACTAGGAGGCCAAGAGACCCAGTACTTC. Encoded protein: CASSLRGGLGGQETQYF.

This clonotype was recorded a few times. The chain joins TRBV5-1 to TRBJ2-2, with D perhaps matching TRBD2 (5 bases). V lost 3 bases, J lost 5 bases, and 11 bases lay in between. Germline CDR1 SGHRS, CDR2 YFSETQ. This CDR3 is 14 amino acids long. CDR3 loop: CASSSGPGTGELFF. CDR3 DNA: TGCGCCAGCAGCTCCGGACCGGGAACCGGGGAGCTGTTTTTT.

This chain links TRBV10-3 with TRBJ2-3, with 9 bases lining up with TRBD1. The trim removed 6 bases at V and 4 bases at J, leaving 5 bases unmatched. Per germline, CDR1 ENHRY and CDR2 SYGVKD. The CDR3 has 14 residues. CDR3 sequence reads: CAISTGGRADTQYF. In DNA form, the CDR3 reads TGTGCCATCAGCACAGGGGGCAGGGCAGATACGCAGTATTTT.

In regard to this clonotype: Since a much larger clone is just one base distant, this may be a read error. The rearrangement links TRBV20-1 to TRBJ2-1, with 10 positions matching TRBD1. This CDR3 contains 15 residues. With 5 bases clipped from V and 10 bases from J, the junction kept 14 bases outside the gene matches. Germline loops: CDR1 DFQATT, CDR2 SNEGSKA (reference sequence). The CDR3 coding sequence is TGCAGTGCTTCGACTCCGGGACAGGGGCGCCACGAGCAGTTCTTC. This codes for CSASTPGQGRHEQFF.

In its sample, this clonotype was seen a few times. The chain's CDR3 is CASSLVSSGDSPLHF. CDR3 in DNA: TGTGCCAGCAGCTTAGTTTCGTCGGGGGATTCACCCCTCCACTTT. The V call is TRBV7-6, the J call TRBJ1-6, with TRBD1 as a possible D gene (5 bases). This CDR3 region has 15 residues. Germline CDR1 SGHVS, CDR2 FNYEAQ. Trimming removed 1 base from V and 8 bases from J, with 12 bases in between.

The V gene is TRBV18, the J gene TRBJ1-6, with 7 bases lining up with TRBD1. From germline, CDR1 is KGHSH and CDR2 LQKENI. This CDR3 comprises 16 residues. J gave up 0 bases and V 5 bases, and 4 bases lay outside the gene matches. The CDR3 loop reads CASSGQESSYNSPLHF. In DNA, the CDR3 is TGTGCCAGCTCAGGACAGGAGAGCTCCTATAATTCACCCCTCCACTTT.

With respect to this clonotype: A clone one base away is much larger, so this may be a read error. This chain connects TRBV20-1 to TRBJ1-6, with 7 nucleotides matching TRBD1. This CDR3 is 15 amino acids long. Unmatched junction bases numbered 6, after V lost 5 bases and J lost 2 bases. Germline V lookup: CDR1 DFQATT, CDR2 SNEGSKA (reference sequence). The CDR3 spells CSARDSRAYNSPLHF. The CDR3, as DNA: TGCAGTGCTCGGGACAGCAGAGCCTATAATTCACCCCTCCACTTT.